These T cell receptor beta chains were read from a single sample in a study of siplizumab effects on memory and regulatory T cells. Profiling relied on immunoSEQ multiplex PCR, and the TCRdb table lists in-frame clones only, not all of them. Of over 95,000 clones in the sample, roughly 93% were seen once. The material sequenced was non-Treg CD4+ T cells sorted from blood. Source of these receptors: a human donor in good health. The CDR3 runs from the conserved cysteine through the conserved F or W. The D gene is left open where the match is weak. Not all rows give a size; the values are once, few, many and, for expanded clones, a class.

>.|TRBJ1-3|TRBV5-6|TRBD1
CASSSATGTASIYF
TGTGCCAGCAGCTCCGCCACCGGGACAGCGTCCATATATTTT
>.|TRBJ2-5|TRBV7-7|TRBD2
CASSLVPGGQETQYF
TGTGCCAGCAGCTTAGTGCCGGGGGGGCAGGAGACCCAGTACTTC
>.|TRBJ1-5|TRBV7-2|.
CASSLAGVGSNQPQHF
TGTGCCAGCAGCTTAGCGGGGGTGGGGAGCAATCAGCCCCAGCATTTT
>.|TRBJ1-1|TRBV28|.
CASTGRNTEAFF
TGTGCCAGTACGGGACGGAACACTGAAGCTTTCTTT
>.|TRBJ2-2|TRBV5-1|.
CASSLWGSGELFF
TGCGCCAGCAGCTTATGGGGTTCCGGGGAGCTGTTTTTT
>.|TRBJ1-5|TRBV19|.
CASSIDEGRINQPQHF
TGTGCCAGTAGTATAGATGAAGGACGGATCAATCAGCCCCAGCATTTT
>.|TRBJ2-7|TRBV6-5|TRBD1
CASSYSPTGSGDEQYF
TGTGCCAGCAGTTACAGTCCGACAGGGAGTGGCGACGAGCAGTACTTC
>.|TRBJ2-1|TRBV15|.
CATSSHTNNEQFF
TGTGCCACCAGCTCCCACACAAACAATGAGCAGTTCTTC
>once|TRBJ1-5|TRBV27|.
CASSSPGSRQPQHF
TGTGCCAGCAGTTCCCCCGGTAGCAGGCAGCCCCAGCATTTT
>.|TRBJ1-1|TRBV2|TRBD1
CASSHMTGDTEAFF
TGTGCCAGCTCACATATGACAGGGGACACTGAAGCTTTCTTT
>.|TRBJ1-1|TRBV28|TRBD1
CASITRGLGDTEAFF
TGTGCCAGCATCACTAGGGGGCTGGGGGACACTGAAGCTTTCTTT
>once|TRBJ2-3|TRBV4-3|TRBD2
CASSQDHRRTSGGADTQYF
TGCGCCAGCAGCCAAGATCACCGCCGGACTAGCGGGGGGGCGGATACGCAGTATTTT
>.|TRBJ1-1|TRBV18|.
CASSLGQNTEAFF
TGTGCCAGCTCACTTGGACAGAACACTGAAGCTTTCTTT
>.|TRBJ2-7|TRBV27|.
CASRREIATYEQYF
TGTGCCAGCAGGAGGGAAATTGCAACCTACGAGCAGTACTTC
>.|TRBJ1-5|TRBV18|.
CASSPWVGANQPQHF
TGTGCCAGCTCACCATGGGTCGGGGCGAATCAGCCCCAGCATTTT
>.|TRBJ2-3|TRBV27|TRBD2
CASRRGGDTDTQYF
TGTGCCAGCAGACGCGGGGGAGACACAGATACGCAGTATTTT
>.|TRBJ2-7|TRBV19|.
CASRATSYEQYF
TGTGCCAGCAGGGCGACTTCCTACGAGCAGTACTTC
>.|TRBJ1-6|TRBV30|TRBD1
CAWSVRRQGNSPLHF
TGTGCCTGGAGTGTACGACGACAGGGAAATTCACCCCTCCACTTT
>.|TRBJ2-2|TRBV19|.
CAVHRDAGELFF
TGTGCCGTTCACAGGGATGCCGGGGAGCTGTTTTTT
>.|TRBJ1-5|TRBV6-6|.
CASSYRDQPQHF
TGTGCCAGCAGTTACCGGGACCAGCCCCAGCATTTT
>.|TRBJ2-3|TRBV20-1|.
CSASQDTQYF
TGCAGTGCTAGCCAAGATACGCAGTATTTT
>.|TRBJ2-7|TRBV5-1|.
CASSSGGNPYEQYF
TGCGCCAGCAGCTCTGGCGGGAATCCCTACGAGCAGTACTTC
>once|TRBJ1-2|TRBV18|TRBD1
CASQGQGAVNYGYTF
TGTGCCAGCCAGGGACAGGGGGCAGTTAACTATGGCTACACCTTC
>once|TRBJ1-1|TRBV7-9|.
CASSLATEAATEAFF
TGTGCCAGCAGCTTAGCGACAGAGGCCGCCACTGAAGCTTTCTTT
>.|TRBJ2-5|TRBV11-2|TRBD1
CASSSGQSGETQYF
TGTGCCAGCAGCTCGGGACAGAGTGGGGAGACCCAGTACTTC
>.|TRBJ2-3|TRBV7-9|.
CASSTAGQSETQYF
TGTGCCAGCAGCACAGCAGGACAATCAGAGACGCAGTATTTT
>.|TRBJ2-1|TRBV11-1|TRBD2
CASSRRTSGGRRDEQFF
TGTGCCAGCAGCCGTAGGACTAGCGGGGGTCGCAGGGATGAGCAGTTCTTC
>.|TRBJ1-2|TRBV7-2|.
CASSFDRHYGYTF
TGTGCCAGCAGCTTCGATCGACACTATGGCTACACCTTC
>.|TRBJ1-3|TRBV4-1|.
CASSRGTPGSGNTIYF
TGCGCCAGCAGCCGCGGGACACCCGGCTCTGGAAACACCATATATTTT
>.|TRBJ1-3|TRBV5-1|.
CASSPLGRSGNTIYF
TGCGCCAGCAGCCCCCTCGGAAGATCTGGAAACACCATATATTTT
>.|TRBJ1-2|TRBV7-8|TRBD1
CASSFGQADGYTF
TGTGCCAGCAGCTTCGGACAGGCTGATGGCTACACCTTC
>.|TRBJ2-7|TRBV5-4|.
CASSPGARLGEQYF
TGTGCCAGCAGCCCGGGGGCGCGTCTCGGCGAGCAGTACTTC
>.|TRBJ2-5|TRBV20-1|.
CSSGTETQYF
TGCAGTTCAGGCACGGAGACCCAGTACTTC
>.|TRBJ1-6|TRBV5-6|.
CASSLGSSPLHF
TGTGCCAGCAGCTTGGGATCGTCACCCCTCCACTTT
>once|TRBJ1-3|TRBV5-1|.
CASSPSGPNSGNTIYF
TGCGCCAGCAGCCCCAGCGGGCCGAACTCTGGAAACACCATATATTTT
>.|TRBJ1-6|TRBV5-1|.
CASSLGLGGEANSPLHF
TGCGCCAGCAGCTTGGGCCTCGGGGGAGAGGCTAATTCACCCCTCCACTTT
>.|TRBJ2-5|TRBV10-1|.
CASSEGARETQYF
TGCGCCAGCAGTGAGGGAGCCCGTGAGACCCAGTACTTC
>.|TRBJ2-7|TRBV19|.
CASSPQGRYEQYF
TGTGCCAGTAGCCCACAGGGGAGGTACGAGCAGTACTTC
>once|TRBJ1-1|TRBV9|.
CASSVARQNTEAFF
TGTGCCAGCAGCGTAGCCCGGCAGAACACTGAAGCTTTCTTT
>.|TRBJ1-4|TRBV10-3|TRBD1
CATKRGTGTGDEKLFF
TGTGCCACCAAGCGGGGAACCGGGACAGGGGATGAAAAACTGTTTTTT
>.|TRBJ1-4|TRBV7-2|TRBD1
CASSLNWDRGSKLFF
TGTGCCAGCAGCCTTAATTGGGACAGGGGTAGTAAACTGTTTTTT
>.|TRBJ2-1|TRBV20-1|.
CSARRVSKQFF
TGCAGTGCTCGTAGGGTTAGTAAGCAGTTCTTC
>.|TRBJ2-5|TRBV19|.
CASSIGPGQETQYF
TGTGCCAGTAGTATAGGGCCCGGTCAAGAGACCCAGTACTTC
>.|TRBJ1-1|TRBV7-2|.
CASSQQLGTLNTEAFF
TGTGCCAGCAGCCAACAGCTAGGGACATTGAACACTGAAGCTTTCTTT
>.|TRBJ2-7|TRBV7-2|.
CASSAYFYEQYF
TGTGCCAGCAGCGCCTACTTCTACGAGCAGTACTTC
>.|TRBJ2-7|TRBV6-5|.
CASSYSRTSLAYF
TGTGCCAGCAGTTACTCAAGGACGTCGCTAGCGTACTTC
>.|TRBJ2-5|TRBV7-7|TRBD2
CASSLAPLAGAQETQYF
TGTGCCAGCAGCTTAGCGCCATTAGCGGGGGCCCAAGAGACCCAGTACTTC
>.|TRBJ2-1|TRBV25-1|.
CASSADSSYNEQFF
TGTGCCAGCAGTGCCGACAGCTCCTACAATGAGCAGTTCTTC
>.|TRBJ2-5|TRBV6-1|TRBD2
CASRERGGRETQYF
TGTGCCAGCAGGGAGCGGGGGGGCCGAGAGACCCAGTACTTC
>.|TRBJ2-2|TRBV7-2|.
CASSFGGELFF
TGTGCCAGCAGCTTCGGCGGGGAGCTGTTTTTT
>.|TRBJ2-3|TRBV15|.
CATRLFSTDTQYF
TGTGCCACCAGACTATTTAGCACAGATACGCAGTATTTT
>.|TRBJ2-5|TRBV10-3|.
CAISGGEETQYF
TGTGCCATCAGTGGCGGCGAAGAGACCCAGTACTTC
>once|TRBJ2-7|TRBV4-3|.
CASSQEAILAYEQYF
TGCGCCAGCAGCCAAGAAGCCATCCTAGCCTACGAGCAGTACTTC
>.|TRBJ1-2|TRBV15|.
CATSRVGGYGYTF
TGTGCCACCAGCAGAGTCGGGGGCTATGGCTACACCTTC
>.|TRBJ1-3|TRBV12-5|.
CASSGYSGNTIYF
TGTGCTAGTTCCGGCTACTCTGGAAACACCATATATTTT
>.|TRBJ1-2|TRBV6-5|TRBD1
CASSSGQIVYGYTF
TGTGCCAGCAGTTCGGGACAGATCGTCTATGGCTACACCTTC
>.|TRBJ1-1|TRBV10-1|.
CASSYGENTEAFF
TGCGCCAGCAGTTACGGCGAGAACACTGAAGCTTTCTTT
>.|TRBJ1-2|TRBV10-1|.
CASSETLNYGYTF
TGCGCCAGCAGTGAAACCCTGAACTATGGCTACACCTTC
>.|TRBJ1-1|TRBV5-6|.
CASSLGGNTEAFF
TGTGCCAGCAGCTTGGGAGGGAACACTGAAGCTTTCTTT